The present T cell receptor beta chain was sequenced within a study of T cell responses to AZD1222 COVID-19 vaccine (dated by TCRdb to the early 2020s). General notes on the study: AZD1222 recipients given second doses at about 4 weeks or at about 12 weeks were pooled, since spike-specific TCR depth and breadth were not found to differ between the two schedules. TCR sequencing was performed for roughly 250 trial participants, of whom about 210 were given two doses of AZD1222 and around 26 were given two doses of MenACWY control vaccine. Enrollment into the trials was organized by age into subgroups of 18-55, 56-69 and 70-plus years, and those subgroups contained approximately 150, 30 and 60 TCR-sequenced participants, respectively.

Taken with the paper, the label for time point translates to: baseline before first vaccination. Vaccinee samples were obtained from the UK trials COV001 and COV002, which included a single-blind randomized controlled phase 2/3 trial of AZD1222 (ChAdOx1 nCoV-19) in healthy adults. Trial participant PBMC samples were collected at day 0 and day 28 after the second dose for TCRbeta chain sequencing. Comment on this clone: Its cognate antigen has yet to be identified. Base qualities were left out, and no much larger clone turns up one base away.

Reading from cysteine to phenylalanine, the CDR3 counts 14 amino acids. Just CDR3 DNA is preserved here, 42 bases in frame from base 1. Trimming removed 5 bases from V and 2 bases from J; the gene matches leave 4 bases unexplained. The germline V gene gives CDR1 as SGHRS and CDR2 as YFSETQ. The investigation overall reported the following: Because no samples from the day 14 peak response were available, repertoires could be characterized only after the peak T cell response. Conclusions about previously exposed vaccinees were limited because only a handful of AZD1222 recipients were SARS-CoV-2 seropositive at baseline. Participants were mostly white British and included more females than males, and it was suggested by the authors that clonal diversity may have been underestimated. A significant rise in spike-specific TCR breadth and depth was observed after two AZD1222 doses relative to day 0 and relative to MenACWY recipients. The whole spike protein was spanned by vaccine-associated CD4 TCRs, and dominant responses were seen in regions 160-218 and 743-854. Reportedly, almost half of the unique spike-specific TCRs recognized epitopes lying outside the regions that are mutated in the B.1.351 and B.1.1.7 variants. In the small 56-69-year group, the increase in depth fell short of significance, most likely because of low power.

The CDR3 regions of human TCRbeta chains were analyzed by immunosequencing. The study's own analysis went as follows. Repertoire TCRs were checked for matches against a reference library of SARS-CoV-2-specific TCRs that had been generated using the MIRA antigen-specificity platform. Breadth was defined as the fraction of unique TCRs that were SARS-CoV-2-associated, and depth was defined as the fraction of total T cells that were SARS-CoV-2-associated. Using the MIRA data, each spike-specific TCR was mapped to the spike region that the TCR reacts to and placed in a CD4 or CD8 class. Log10-transformed breadth and depth values were compared by one-way ANOVA with Sidak's multiple comparisons tests. The source is immuneACCESS, and TCRdb retained only in-frame sequences with V and J called. Part of the clones is not carried over; for the studies checked, unresolved V genes explain less than half of this, and the remainder is unexplained. V, J and clone size derive from that table, while D and trimming were established from the DNA sequence. This sample holds roughly 160,000 clones; 85% to 95% were observed only once. The ten largest clones capture 0.7% to 0.9% of the sample.

This TCR was recovered from an adult in good health. The chain is assembled from TRBV5-1 and TRBJ2-3, with TRBD2 matching 8 junction bases. The specimen was peripheral blood, collected on day 0 of AZD1222 vaccination. The CDR3 region: CASSIGGATDTQYF. The sequenced DNA: TGCGCCAGCAGTATCGGGGGGGCCACAGATACGCAGTATTTT.